The 8 T cell receptor beta chains reported below all come from one sample, sequenced in a study of shared clonotypes between healthy human individuals. This table comes from immunoSEQ multiplex PCR, and its TCRdb copy is limited to in-frame clones, with some not included. The sample has over 750,000 clones; about 96% are singletons. Naive CD8 cells, CD45RO-negative and positively selected for CCR7, excluded terminally differentiated effector memory CD45RA+ cells. Sequenced material: naive CD8+ T cells sorted from blood. The source of these receptors is a man aged 25-45 years in good health.

This sequence joins TRBV13 and TRBJ1-2; 7 bases are shared with TRBD1. The germline V gene encodes CDR1 PRHDT and CDR2 FYEKMQ (reference sequence). The trim removed 8 bases at V and 0 bases at J, leaving 6 bases unmatched. This CDR3 spans 14 amino acids. CDR3 bases: TGTGCCAGCTACGGGACAGTCGCTAACTATGGCTACACCTTC. Protein sequence: CASYGTVANYGYTF.

The chain joins TRBV14 to TRBJ2-3; TRBD2 matches 7 bases. The CDR3 consists of 18 residues. Trimming took 5 bases from V and 0 from J; bases not matched to a gene: 14. The V gene's germline CDR1 is SGHDN and CDR2 FVKESK. CDR3 sequence reads: CASSESHGRIISTDTQYF. CDR3 nucleotides: TGTGCCAGCAGCGAATCCCACGGGAGGATCATTAGCACAGATACGCAGTATTTT.

The chain joins TRBV19 to TRBJ2-1; no reliable D call. Germline assignment: CDR1 LNHDA and CDR2 SQIVND (reference sequence). V was pared by 6 bases and J by 0 bases, with 12 bases between. The CDR3 is 15 amino acids. In DNA form, the CDR3 reads TGTGCCAGTAGACCCCTTGGCAGCTCCTACAATGAGCAGTTCTTC. It specifies CASRPLGSSYNEQFF.

The rearrangement uses TRBV27 and TRBJ1-2; 7 bases match TRBD1. The CDR3 contains 17 residues. The V segment lost 5 bases and the J segment 2 bases; nucleotides outside the gene matches: 14. Germline V gene lookup returns CDR1 MNHEY and CDR2 SMNVEV (reference sequence). CDR3 in DNA: TGTGCCAGCAGTGCGAAACCGGGACAGAGGATCAACTATGGCTACACCTTC. Protein product: CASSAKPGQRINYGYTF.

The chain carries TRBV4-1 and TRBJ2-3, with D perhaps TRBD2 (6 bases). From germline, CDR1 is MGHRA and CDR2 YSYEKL. CDR3 length: 16 amino acids. Trimming stripped 1 base from V and 1 base from J, with 12 bases between. In DNA form, the CDR3 reads TGCGCCAGCAGCCAAGTAGTCTCGGGGGGCACAGATACGCAGTATTTT. Translation gives CASSQVVSGGTDTQYF.

The rearrangement uses TRBV6-1 and TRBJ2-3; TRBD1 matches 9 bases. With 8 bases clipped from V and 4 bases from J, the junction kept 7 bases outside the gene matches. The CDR3 has 14 residues. CDR1 and CDR2 (germline): MNHNS, SASEGT. CDR3 sequence: CASLDRGFADTQYF. The CDR3 bases are TGTGCCAGCTTAGACAGGGGGTTTGCAGATACGCAGTATTTT.

The rearrangement uses TRBV28 and TRBJ2-3; TRBD2 matches 12 bases. From germline, CDR1 is MDHEN and CDR2 SYDVKM. Trimming removed 2 bases from V and 3 bases from J; junction bases left unmatched: 3. The CDR3 spans 16 residues. CDR3 residues: CASSLLAGGPTDTQYF. The CDR3 nucleotides are TGTGCCAGCAGTTTACTAGCGGGAGGGCCGACAGATACGCAGTATTTT.

The V call is TRBV28, the J call TRBJ1-5; TRBD1 agrees at 12 bases. The CDR3 is made up of 18 amino acids. Per the germline V gene, CDR1 is MDHEN and CDR2 is SYDVKM. V gave up 5 bases and J gave up 0 bases; unmatched junction bases: 8. This CDR3 is CASSPLRDRGPSNQPQHF. CDR3 in DNA: TGTGCCAGCAGTCCACTCAGGGACAGGGGGCCTAGCAATCAGCCCCAGCATTTT. The whole variable domain, filled in from reference TRBV28 and TRBJ1-5, reads DVKVTQSSRYLVKRTGEKVFLECVQDMDHENMFWYRQDPGLGLRLIYFSYDVKMKEKGDIPEGYSVSREKKERFSLILESASTNQTSMYLCASSPLRDRGPSNQPQHFGDGTRLSIL.